The next 26 T cell receptor beta chains were all read from a single sample in a study of CD8+ T cells in alopecia areata. Extracted RNA was reverse transcribed, and the resulting cDNA served as sequencing template. Profiling relied on immunoSEQ multiplex PCR, and the TCRdb table lists in-frame clones only, not all of them. The table has about 200,000 clones, 57% seen once. Sequenced material: CD4+ T cells sorted from blood, taken at week 0. The receptors originated from a human donor with alopecia areata.

This clone occurred once. The chain uses TRBV4-1 and TRBJ2-5; D ambiguous. Trimming took 3 bases from V and 5 from J, leaving 10 bases between them. The CDR3 has 13 residues. Per the germline V gene, CDR1 is MGHRA and CDR2 is YSYEKL. The CDR3 DNA reads TGCGCCAGCAGCCAGGGATATCGGGAGACCCAGTACTTC. As protein: CASSQGYRETQYF.

This clone was seen a few times. The chain links TRBV7-2 to TRBJ1-3; D uncertain. V was clipped by 1 base and J by 2 bases, with 3 bases between them. Germline assignment: CDR1 SGHTA and CDR2 FQGNSA. The CDR3 runs 13 residues. CDR3 nucleotides: TGTGCCAGCAGCTTAGAAACTGGAAACACCATATATTTT. Protein: CASSLETGNTIYF.

The chain joins TRBV27 to TRBJ2-1; 10 bases map to TRBD2. Germline V CDR1 and CDR2: MNHEY, SMNVEV (reference sequence). The CDR3 consists of 15 residues. The trim removed 6 bases at V and 3 bases at J, leaving 5 bases unmatched. CDR3 amino acids: CASRISGRVYNEQFF. For the CDR3, the DNA is TGTGCCAGCAGGATCAGCGGGAGGGTCTACAATGAGCAGTTCTTC.

This clone was counted between two and nine times. The V gene is TRBV4-1, the J gene TRBJ2-7; TRBD1 agrees at 9 bases. Germline assignment: CDR1 MGHRA and CDR2 YSYEKL. V was pared by 2 bases and J by 5 bases, with 4 bases of the junction left unmatched. CDR3 length equals 14 residues. The CDR3 region is CASSQPGQGHEQYF. The DNA for the CDR3 is TGCGCCAGCAGCCAACCGGGACAGGGTCACGAGCAGTACTTC.

V is TRBV6-1 and J is TRBJ2-1, with D tentatively TRBD2 (5 bases). This CDR3 has 14 residues. The germline V and J ends were trimmed by 5 bases and 6 bases, with 14 bases remaining between them. Germline lookup yields CDR1 MNHNS and CDR2 SASEGT. CDR3 nucleotides: TGTGCCAGCAGTCTAAGAGGGCCCCTCAATGAGCAGTTCTTC. Protein sequence: CASSLRGPLNEQFF.

The gene calls are TRBV19 and TRBJ2-7; D uncertain. Trimming took off 2 bases at V and 2 bases at J, with 7 bases between the two ends. Germline V gene data show CDR1 as LNHDA and CDR2 as SQIVND (reference sequence). This CDR3 spans 13 amino acids. CDR3 coding DNA: TGTGCCAGTAGTATAAGGATGACCTACGAGCAGTACTTC. Translation: CASSIRMTYEQYF.

J is TRBJ2-7 and V is TRBV9; a possible D gene is TRBD1 (9 bases). The CDR3 runs 16 residues. Trimming took 4 bases from V and 5 from J, leaving 22 bases between them. Per the germline V gene, CDR1 is SGDLS and CDR2 is YYNGEE. The CDR3 DNA reads as TGTGCCAGCAGCACCCAGCGGGGGACAGGGTACGACGAGCAGTACTTC. It encodes CASSTQRGTGYDEQYF.

This clone was detected ten times or more. The chain employs TRBV11-2 and TRBJ2-7, with no clear D. There are 11 residues in the CDR3. Per germline, CDR1 SGHAT and CDR2 FQNNGV. Trimming shortened V by 2 bases and J by 7 bases, and 6 bases separated the two germline ends. The CDR3 sequence: CASSLLLEQYF. CDR3 bases: TGTGCCAGCAGCTTACTATTAGAGCAGTACTTC. The whole variable domain, remainder taken from reference TRBV11-2 and TRBJ2-7, is EAGVAQSPRYKIIEKRQSVAFWCNPISGHATLYWYQQILGQGPKLLIQFQNNGVVDDSQLPKDRFSAERLKGVDSTLKIQPAKLEDSAVYLCASSLLLEQYFGPGTRLTVT.

The gene calls are TRBV18 and TRBJ1-5; D is ambiguous. The CDR3 runs to 16 residues. Trimming cost V 3 bases and J 1 base, with 13 bases left between them. CDR1 is KGHSH and CDR2 is LQKENI in the germline V gene. In DNA form, the CDR3 reads TGTGCCAGCTCACCGGGAGGGTTCGGAAGCAATCAGCCCCAGCATTTT. This sequence encodes CASSPGGFGSNQPQHF. The full variable domain, rest sourced from reference TRBV18 and TRBJ1-5, is NAGVMQNPRHLVRRRGQEARLRCSPMKGHSHVYWYRQLPEEGLKFMVYLQKENIIDESGMPKERFSAEFPKEGPSILRIQQVVRGDSAAYFCASSPGGFGSNQPQHFGDGTRLSIL.

The J gene is TRBJ1-1, the V gene TRBV30; D is unresolved. Trimming cost V 0 bases and J 4 bases, with 12 bases left between them. This CDR3 region has 14 residues. Germline V gene lookup returns CDR1 GTSNPN and CDR2 SVGIG (reference sequence). The DNA of the CDR3 is TGTGCCTGGAGTGTGATGGGCGGCGGCACTGAAGCTTTCTTT. Translating gives CAWSVMGGGTEAFF.

V gene TRBV30 combines with J gene TRBJ1-1; D is perhaps TRBD1 (5 bases). Germline CDR1 GTSNPN, CDR2 SVGIG (reference sequence). The CDR3 has 14 amino acids. The V gene lost 2 bases and the J gene lost 0 bases, with 10 bases spanning the gap. The CDR3 DNA reads TGTGCCTGGAGTAGGGCGGGACTGAACACTGAAGCTTTCTTT. Its translation is CAWSRAGLNTEAFF.

This clone was recorded a few times. This chain links TRBV11-2 with TRBJ2-3; D gene unclear. There are 14 residues in the CDR3. V shed 3 bases and J shed 5 bases, with 12 bases lying between them. Germline V CDR1 and CDR2: SGHAT, FQNNGV. CDR3 DNA: TGTGCCAGCAGCTTGGGTTGGGCCCAAGATACGCAGTATTTT. As protein: CASSLGWAQDTQYF. Full variable domain (outside the CDR3, taken from reference TRBV11-2 and TRBJ2-3): EAGVAQSPRYKIIEKRQSVAFWCNPISGHATLYWYQQILGQGPKLLIQFQNNGVVDDSQLPKDRFSAERLKGVDSTLKIQPAKLEDSAVYLCASSLGWAQDTQYFGPGTRLTVL.

This chain uses TRBV5-1 with TRBJ2-7; 11 nucleotides align to TRBD2. The CDR3 contains 15 residues. Germline V CDR1 and CDR2: SGHRS, YFSETQ. The trim removed 0 bases at V and 2 bases at J, leaving 1 base unmatched. The chain's CDR3 is CASSLATSGTYEQYF. The CDR3 DNA follows: TGCGCCAGCAGCTTGGCGACTAGCGGGACCTACGAGCAGTACTTC. The variable domain in full, with the rest retrieved from reference TRBV5-1 and TRBJ2-7, is KAGVTQTPRYLIKTRGQQVTLSCSPISGHRSVSWYQQTPGQGLQFLFEYFSETQRNKGNFPGRFSGRQFSNSRSEMNVSTLELGDSALYLCASSLATSGTYEQYFGPGTRLTVT.

The chain combines TRBV6-5 with TRBJ1-4, with a possible D match to TRBD1 (6 bases). CDR3 length: 14 residues. V was pared by 5 bases and J by 5 bases, with 12 bases between. Germline V CDR1 and CDR2: MNHEY, SVGAGI. CDR3 sequence reads: CASSQGTGNEKLFF. CDR3 in DNA: TGTGCCAGCAGTCAAGGTACAGGGAATGAAAAACTGTTTTTT.

The genes are TRBV7-9 and TRBJ2-5; TRBD2 aligns across 9 bases. V shed 6 bases and J 4 bases; nucleotides not matched to a gene: 3. The CDR3 extends over 13 amino acids. The germline CDR1 and CDR2 sequences are SEHNR and FQNEAQ (reference sequence). The CDR3 nucleotides are TGTGCCAGCAGGATAGCGGGGGCAGAGACCCAGTACTTC. Translation gives CASRIAGAETQYF.

Only one count was recorded for this clone. The chain carries TRBV4-1 and TRBJ2-2; TRBD2 might be the D (6 bases). This CDR3 is 15 amino acids long. V was shortened by 4 bases and J by 8 bases, with 17 bases between the two germline ends. The germline CDR1 and CDR2 sequences are MGHRA and YSYEKL. CDR3 sequence reads: CASSPAGRRRGELFF. As DNA, the CDR3 is TGCGCCAGCAGCCCTGCCGGGAGAAGGCGGGGGGAGCTGTTTTTT.

The gene calls are TRBV7-8 and TRBJ1-1; D is uncertain. The CDR3 loop spans 15 amino acids. Trimming took 5 bases from V and 1 from J, leaving 14 bases between them. Germline CDR1 SGHVS, CDR2 FQNEAQ. The DNA of the CDR3 is TGTGCCAGCAGCCCCGGGAGAGTTGGGAACACTGAAGCTTTCTTT. Its protein is CASSPGRVGNTEAFF. Full variable domain (rest looked up from reference TRBV7-8 and TRBJ1-1): GAGVSQSPRYKVAKRGQDVALRCDPISGHVSLFWYQQALGQGPEFLTYFQNEAQLDKSGLPSDRFFAERPEGSVSTLKIQRTQQEDSAVYLCASSPGRVGNTEAFFGQGTRLTVV.

This clone was counted only a few times. This chain joins TRBV19 and TRBJ1-2; possible D gene TRBD1, 5 bases. Germline V gene data show CDR1 as LNHDA and CDR2 as SQIVND (reference sequence). The V end lost 5 bases, the J end lost 7 bases, and 17 bases lay between the germline ends. The CDR3 loop spans 14 amino acids. CDR3 coding DNA: TGTGCCAGTAGTCTCAAAATGGCAGGGTCTGGCTACACCTTC. Residues: CASSLKMAGSGYTF.

This chain links TRBV5-1 with TRBJ2-7, with a possible D match to TRBD1 (5 bases). The V end lost 1 base, the J end lost 13 bases, and 15 bases lay between the germline ends. Looked up from germline, CDR1 is SGHRS and CDR2 is YFSETQ. This CDR3 has 12 residues. The CDR3 region is CASSLNDSPRYF. CDR3 nucleotide sequence: TGCGCCAGCAGCTTGAACGACAGCCCGAGATACTTC.

V is TRBV30 and J is TRBJ2-1, with D hard to call. V lost 2 bases, J lost 2 bases, and 10 bases lay in between. Germline lookup yields CDR1 GTSNPN and CDR2 SVGIG (reference sequence). The CDR3 has 14 residues. Written as DNA, the CDR3 is TGTGCCTGGAGTAGGTCCAGCACCTACAATGAGCAGTTCTTC. Translation: CAWSRSSTYNEQFF.

There are a few counts of this clone. This rearrangement joins TRBV5-1 to TRBJ2-7; 7 bases line up with TRBD1. Germline lookup yields CDR1 SGHRS and CDR2 YFSETQ. The CDR3 loop spans 14 amino acids. The trim removed 0 bases at V and 3 bases at J, leaving 3 bases unmatched. The CDR3 region is CASSLGQGNYEQYF. The CDR3 DNA sequence: TGCGCCAGCAGCTTGGGACAGGGTAACTACGAGCAGTACTTC.

The chain employs TRBV30 and TRBJ1-1; no firm D call. Looked up from germline, CDR1 is GTSNPN and CDR2 is SVGIG (reference sequence). The CDR3 has 16 residues. Trimming took off 0 bases at V and 4 bases at J, with 18 bases between the two ends. The CDR3 reads CAWSVKTRGTGTEAFF. CDR3 DNA: TGTGCCTGGAGTGTAAAAACCCGGGGAACTGGCACTGAAGCTTTCTTT. Combining the CDR3 with reference TRBV30 and TRBJ1-1 gives the whole variable domain SQTIHQWPATLVQPVGSPLSLECTVEGTSNPNLYWYRQAAGRGLQLLFYSVGIGQISSEVPQNLSASRPQDRQFILSSKKLLLSDSGFYLCAWSVKTRGTGTEAFFGQGTRLTVV.

V usage is TRBV29-1 and J usage is TRBJ1-1; no firm D call. This CDR3 contains 13 residues. Germline V gives CDR1 SQVTM, CDR2 ANQGSEA. V was clipped by 1 base and J by 6 bases, with 12 bases between them. The CDR3 DNA is TGCAGCGTTGAAGGAAGGTTCTCCTCTGAAGCTTTCTTT. Translated: CSVEGRFSSEAFF.

This clone was counted a few times. The V gene is TRBV2, the J gene TRBJ2-4; D not certain. Germline V gene sequence: CDR1 SNHLY, CDR2 FYNNEI. The CDR3 runs 14 residues. V lost 6 bases and J 0 bases, leaving 9 bases between the germline ends. CDR3 amino acids: CASSAQIAKNIQYF. CDR3 coding DNA: TGTGCCAGCAGCGCCCAGATAGCCAAAAACATTCAGTACTTC.

This clone was picked up a small number of times. The chain recombines TRBV4-1 with TRBJ2-5; D gene uncertain. Germline CDR1 reads MGHRA; CDR2 reads YSYEKL. This CDR3 comprises 14 residues. V was pared by 4 bases and J by 1 base, with 10 bases between. CDR3 sequence (DNA): TGCGCCAGCAGCCCCCGTCAGATCCAAGAGACCCAGTACTTC. Encoded protein: CASSPRQIQETQYF.

The sample holds a few counts of this clone. The chain is built from TRBV29-1 and TRBJ2-1, with 8 bases identical to TRBD2. This CDR3 has 13 residues. The V gene end was trimmed by 3 bases and the J gene end by 7 bases; junction bases not matched to a gene: 5. Looked up from germline, CDR1 is SQVTM and CDR2 is ANQGSEA. The CDR3 nucleotides read TGCAGCGTTGACTTACTAGCGGCTAATGAGCAGTTCTTC. This encodes CSVDLLAANEQFF.